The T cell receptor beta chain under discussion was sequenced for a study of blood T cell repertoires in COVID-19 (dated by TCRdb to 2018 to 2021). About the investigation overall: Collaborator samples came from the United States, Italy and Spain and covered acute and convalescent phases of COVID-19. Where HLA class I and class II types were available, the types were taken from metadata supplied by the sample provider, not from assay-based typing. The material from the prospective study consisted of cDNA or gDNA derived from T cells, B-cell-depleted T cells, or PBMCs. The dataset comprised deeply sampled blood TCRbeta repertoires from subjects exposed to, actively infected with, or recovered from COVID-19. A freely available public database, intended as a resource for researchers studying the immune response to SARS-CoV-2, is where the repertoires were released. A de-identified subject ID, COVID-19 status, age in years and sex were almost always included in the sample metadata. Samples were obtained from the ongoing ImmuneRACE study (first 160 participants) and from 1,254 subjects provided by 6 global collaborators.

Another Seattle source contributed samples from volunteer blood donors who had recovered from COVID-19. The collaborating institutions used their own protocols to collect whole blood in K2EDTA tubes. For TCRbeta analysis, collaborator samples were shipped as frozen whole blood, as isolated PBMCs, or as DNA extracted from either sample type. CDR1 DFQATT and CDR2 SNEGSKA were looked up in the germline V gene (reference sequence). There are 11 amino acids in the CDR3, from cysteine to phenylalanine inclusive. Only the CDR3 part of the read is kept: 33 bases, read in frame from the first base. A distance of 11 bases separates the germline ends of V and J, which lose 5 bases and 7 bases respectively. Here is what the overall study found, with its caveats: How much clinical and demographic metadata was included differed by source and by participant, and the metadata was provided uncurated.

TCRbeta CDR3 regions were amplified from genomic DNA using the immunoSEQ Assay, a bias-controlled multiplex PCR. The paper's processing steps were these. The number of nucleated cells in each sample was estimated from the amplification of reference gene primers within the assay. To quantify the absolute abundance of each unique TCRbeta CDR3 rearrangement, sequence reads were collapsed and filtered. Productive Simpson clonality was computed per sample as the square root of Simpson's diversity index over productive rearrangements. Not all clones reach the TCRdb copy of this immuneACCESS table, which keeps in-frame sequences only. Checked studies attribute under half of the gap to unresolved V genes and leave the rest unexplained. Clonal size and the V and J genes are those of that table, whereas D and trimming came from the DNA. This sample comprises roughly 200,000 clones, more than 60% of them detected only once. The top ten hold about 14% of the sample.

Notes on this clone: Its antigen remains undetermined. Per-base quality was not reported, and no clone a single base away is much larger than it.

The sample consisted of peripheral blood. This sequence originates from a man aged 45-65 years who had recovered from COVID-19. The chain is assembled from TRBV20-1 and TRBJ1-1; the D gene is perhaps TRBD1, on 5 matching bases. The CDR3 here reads CSAPRASEAFF. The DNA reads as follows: TGCAGTGCTCCCAGGGCGAGTGAAGCTTTCTTT.